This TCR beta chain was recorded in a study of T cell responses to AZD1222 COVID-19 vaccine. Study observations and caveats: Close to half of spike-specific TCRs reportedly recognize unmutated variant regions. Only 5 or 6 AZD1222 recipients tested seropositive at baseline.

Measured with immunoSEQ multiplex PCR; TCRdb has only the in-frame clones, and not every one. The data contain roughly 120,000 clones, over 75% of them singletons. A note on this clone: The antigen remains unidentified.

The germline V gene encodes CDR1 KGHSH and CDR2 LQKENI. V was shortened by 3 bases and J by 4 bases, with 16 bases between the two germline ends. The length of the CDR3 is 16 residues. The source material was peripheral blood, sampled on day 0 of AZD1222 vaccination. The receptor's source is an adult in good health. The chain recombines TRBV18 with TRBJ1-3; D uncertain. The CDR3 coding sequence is TGTGCCAGCTCACCCTCCCCCGGCGGGGTCGGAAACACCATATATTTT. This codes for CASSPSPGGVGNTIYF.